These T cell receptor beta chains were read from a single sample in a study of STAT5B mutations in CD4+ large granular lymphocyte leukemia. TCRdb keeps only in-frame clones here, not all; method: immunoSEQ multiplex PCR. The sample contains about 34,000 clones, 88% of which appear only once. The sample was CD4+ T cells from blood buffy coats. The receptors were gathered from a human donor in good health. Both conserved end residues are part of each CDR3. The D gene is left open where the match is weak. The size of a clone is reported for some rows only, either as once, few or many, or as a class for expanded clones.

abundance	v_gene	d_gene	j_gene	CDR3nt	CDR3aa
.	TRBV5-4	TRBD1	TRBJ1-4	TGTGCCAGCAGCTTTCAGGGGGCGGGGGAAAAACTGTTTTTT	CASSFQGAGEKLFF
.	TRBV5-1	.	TRBJ1-4	TGCGCCAGCAGCGGACAGACAGATGAAAAACTGTTTTTT	CASSGQTDEKLFF
.	TRBV10-1	.	TRBJ1-2	TGCGCCAGCAGTGTGGACAGACAGTATGGCTACACCTTC	CASSVDRQYGYTF
.	TRBV5-4	.	TRBJ2-2	TGTGCCAGCAGGGTGGACACCGGGGAGCTGTTTTTT	CASRVDTGELFF
.	TRBV11-2	TRBD1	TRBJ1-1	TGTGCCAGCAGCCGACAGGGGGCGGCTTTCTTT	CASSRQGAAFF
once	TRBV5-1	TRBD1	TRBJ1-4	TGCGCCAGCAGCAGGGACAGGGATAATGAAAAACTGTTTTTT	CASSRDRDNEKLFF
.	TRBV30	TRBD2	TRBJ2-7	TGTGCCTGGAGTATGGGGGGGGGACTAGCGGGAGAGTACGAGCAGTACTTC	CAWSMGGGLAGEYEQYF
.	TRBV5-5	TRBD2	TRBJ2-7	TGTGCCAGCAGCTCCCTAGCGGGATACAACTACGAGCAGTACTTC	CASSSLAGYNYEQYF
.	TRBV7-2	TRBD2	TRBJ2-7	TGTGCCAGCAGCTTTGGGACTAGCGGGAGTCGGTCCTACGAGCAGTACTTC	CASSFGTSGSRSYEQYF
once	TRBV6-5	TRBD1	TRBJ1-1	TGTGCCAGGATACAGGGGGAAGACACTGAAGCTTTCTTT	CARIQGEDTEAFF
.	TRBV4-1	.	TRBJ1-5	TGCGCCAGCAGCCAAGTCGGGGGAATAGGGCCCCAGCATTTT	CASSQVGGIGPQHF
.	TRBV5-4	TRBD2	TRBJ2-3	TGTGCCAGCAGCTTGCGCGGGGGAGTAAATACGCAGTATTTT	CASSLRGGVNTQYF
.	TRBV2	.	TRBJ2-1	TGTGCCAGCATGGACTTGGGAGGTTCGTTGTTCTTC	CASMDLGGSLFF
.	TRBV19	.	TRBJ1-2	TGTGCCAGTAGTATCCCCGACGGAACCTATGGCTACACCTTC	CASSIPDGTYGYTF
few	TRBV29-1	TRBD1	TRBJ1-4	TGCAGCGCAGAGACAGGGGAGAGCGAAAAACTGTTTTTT	CSAETGESEKLFF
once	TRBV5-1	.	TRBJ2-1	TGCGCCAGCAGCTTGGGCTCTAGTCCCCGCTACAATGAGCAGTTCTTC	CASSLGSSPRYNEQFF
.	TRBV6-1	.	TRBJ1-2	TGTGCCAGCAGTGAATACGGTCGGGCAGACTACGGGAGCTATGGCTACACCTTC	CASSEYGRADYGSYGYTF
.	TRBV10-2	.	TRBJ2-5	TGCGCCAGCAACAGCCAAGAGACCCAGTACTTC	CASNSQETQYF
.	TRBV6-6	TRBD1	TRBJ1-2	TGTGCCAGCCGGAACGGACAGGGTGGGTATGGCTACACCTTC	CASRNGQGGYGYTF
.	TRBV4-1	.	TRBJ2-5	TGCGCCAGCAGCAGCCTTACGAGAGAGACCCAGTACTTC	CASSSLTRETQYF
.	TRBV4-3	TRBD1	TRBJ2-5	TGCGCCAGCGCATACAACAGGGGAATGGACCAAGAGACCCAGTACTTC	CASAYNRGMDQETQYF
.	TRBV29-1	.	TRBJ2-5	TGCAGCGTTGAAGATCGGGTCCGCGGAGAGACCCAGTACTTC	CSVEDRVRGETQYF
.	TRBV6-6	.	TRBJ2-1	TGTGCCAGCAGTTCAAGACAAGTCGATGAGCAGTTCTTC	CASSSRQVDEQFF
.	TRBV6-5	TRBD1	TRBJ2-4	TGTGCCAGCAGGGTCGGGACAGGGTTGAGCATTCAGTACTTC	CASRVGTGLSIQYF
.	TRBV6-6	.	TRBJ1-1	TGTGCCAGCAGTTCCTGGCCTTCGGCCACTGAAGCTTTCTTT	CASSSWPSATEAFF
.	TRBV10-2	TRBD1	TRBJ2-3	TGCGCCAGCAGTGAACGGCAGGGGGCTTTCACAGATACGCAGTATTTT	CASSERQGAFTDTQYF